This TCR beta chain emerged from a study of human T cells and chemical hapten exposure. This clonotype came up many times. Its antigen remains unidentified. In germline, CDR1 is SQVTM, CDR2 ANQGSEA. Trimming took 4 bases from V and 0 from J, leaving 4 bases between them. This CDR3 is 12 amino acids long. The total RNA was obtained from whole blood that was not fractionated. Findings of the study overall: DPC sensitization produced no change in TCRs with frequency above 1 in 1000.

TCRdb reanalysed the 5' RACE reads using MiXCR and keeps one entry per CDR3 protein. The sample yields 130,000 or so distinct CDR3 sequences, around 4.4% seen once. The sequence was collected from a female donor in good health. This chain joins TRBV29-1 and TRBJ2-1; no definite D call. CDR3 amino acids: CSVVSSYNEQFF. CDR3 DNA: TGCAGCGTTGTGAGCTCCTACAATGAGCAGTTCTTC.